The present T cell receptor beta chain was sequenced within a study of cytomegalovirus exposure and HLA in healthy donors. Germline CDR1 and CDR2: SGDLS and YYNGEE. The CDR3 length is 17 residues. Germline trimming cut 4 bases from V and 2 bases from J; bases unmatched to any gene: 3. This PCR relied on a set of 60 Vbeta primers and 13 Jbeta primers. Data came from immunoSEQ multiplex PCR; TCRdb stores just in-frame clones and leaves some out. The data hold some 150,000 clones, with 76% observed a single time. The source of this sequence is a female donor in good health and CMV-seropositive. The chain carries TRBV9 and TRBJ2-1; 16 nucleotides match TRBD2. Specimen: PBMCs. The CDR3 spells CASSPGLAGGPYNEQFF. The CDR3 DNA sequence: TGTGCCAGCAGCCCGGGACTAGCGGGGGGGCCCTACAATGAGCAGTTCTTC.